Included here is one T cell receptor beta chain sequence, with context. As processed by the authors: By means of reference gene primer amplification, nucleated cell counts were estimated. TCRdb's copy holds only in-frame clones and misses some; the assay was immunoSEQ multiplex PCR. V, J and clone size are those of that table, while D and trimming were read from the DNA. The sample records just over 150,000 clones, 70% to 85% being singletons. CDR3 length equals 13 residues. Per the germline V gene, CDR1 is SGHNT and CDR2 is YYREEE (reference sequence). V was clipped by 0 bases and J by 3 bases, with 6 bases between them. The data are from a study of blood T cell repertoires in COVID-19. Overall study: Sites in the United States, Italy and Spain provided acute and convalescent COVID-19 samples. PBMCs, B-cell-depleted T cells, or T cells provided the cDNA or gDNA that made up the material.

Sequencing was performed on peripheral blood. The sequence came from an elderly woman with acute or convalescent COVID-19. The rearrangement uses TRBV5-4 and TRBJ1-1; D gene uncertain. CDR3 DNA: TGTGCCAGCAGCTTGGTGAGGGACACTGAAGCTTTCTTT. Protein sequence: CASSLVRDTEAFF.